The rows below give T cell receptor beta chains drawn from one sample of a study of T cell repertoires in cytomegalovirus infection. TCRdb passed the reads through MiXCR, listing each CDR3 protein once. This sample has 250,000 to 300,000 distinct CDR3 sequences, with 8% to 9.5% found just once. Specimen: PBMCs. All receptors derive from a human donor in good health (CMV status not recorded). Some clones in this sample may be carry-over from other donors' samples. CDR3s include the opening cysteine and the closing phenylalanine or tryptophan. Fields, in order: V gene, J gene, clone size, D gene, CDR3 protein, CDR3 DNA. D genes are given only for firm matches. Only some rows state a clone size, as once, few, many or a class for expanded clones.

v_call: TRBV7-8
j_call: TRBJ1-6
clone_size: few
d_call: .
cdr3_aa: CASSLLGRSPLHF
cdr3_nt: TGTGCCAGCAGCTTATTGGGGAGGTCACCCCTCCACTTT

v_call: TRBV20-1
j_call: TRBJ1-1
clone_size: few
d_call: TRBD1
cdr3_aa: CSARQGGAGTEAFF
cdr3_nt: TGCAGTGCAAGACAGGGGGGCGCGGGGACTGAAGCTTTCTTT

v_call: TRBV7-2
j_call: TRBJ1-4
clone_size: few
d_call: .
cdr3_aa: CASTPGGANEKLFF
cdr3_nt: TGTGCCAGCACTCCCGGGGGGGCTAATGAAAAACTGTTTTTT

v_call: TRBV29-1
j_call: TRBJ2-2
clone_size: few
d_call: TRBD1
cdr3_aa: CSVLGTANTGELFF
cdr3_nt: TGCAGCGTTCTTGGGACAGCGAACACCGGGGAGCTGTTTTTT

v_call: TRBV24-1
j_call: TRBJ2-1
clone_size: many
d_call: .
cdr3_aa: CATSEEGRYNEQFF
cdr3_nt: TGTGCCACCAGTGAAGAGGGACGGTACAATGAGCAGTTCTTC

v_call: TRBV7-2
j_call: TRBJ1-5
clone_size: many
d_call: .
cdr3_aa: CASSLLARGSNQPQHF
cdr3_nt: TGTGCCAGCAGCTTACTTGCTCGGGGATCAAATCAGCCCCAGCATTTT

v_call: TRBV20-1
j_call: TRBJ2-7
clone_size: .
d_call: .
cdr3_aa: CSARGGWVNLNEQYF
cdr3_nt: TGCAGTGCTAGAGGGGGTTGGGTGAATCTAAACGAGCAGTACTTC

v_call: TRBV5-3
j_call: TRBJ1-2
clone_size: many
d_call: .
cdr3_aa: CASSYRQDGYTF
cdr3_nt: TGTGCCAGCAGCTACCGACAGGATGGCTACACCTTC

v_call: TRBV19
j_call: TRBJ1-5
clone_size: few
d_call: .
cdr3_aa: CASSIRPLAGPNQPQHF
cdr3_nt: TGTGCCAGTAGTATCCGGCCCTTGGCAGGCCCAAATCAGCCCCAGCATTTT

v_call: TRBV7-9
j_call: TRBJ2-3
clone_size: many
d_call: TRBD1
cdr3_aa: CASSPYLTQGAVDTQYF
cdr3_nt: TGTGCCAGCAGCCCATATCTAACCCAGGGGGCGGTTGATACGCAGTATTTT

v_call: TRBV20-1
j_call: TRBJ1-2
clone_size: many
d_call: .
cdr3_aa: CSAPGPANYGYTF
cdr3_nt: TGCAGTGCCCCTGGGCCCGCTAACTATGGCTACACCTTC

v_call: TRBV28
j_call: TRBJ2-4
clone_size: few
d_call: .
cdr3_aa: CASSDSRGDVLAKNIQYF
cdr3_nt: TGTGCCAGCAGTGATTCGAGGGGCGACGTACTAGCCAAAAACATTCAGTACTTC

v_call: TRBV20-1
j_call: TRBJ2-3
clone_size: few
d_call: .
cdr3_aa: CSARGRESTDTQYF
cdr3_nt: TGCAGTGCTAGAGGGAGGGAAAGCACAGATACGCAGTATTTT

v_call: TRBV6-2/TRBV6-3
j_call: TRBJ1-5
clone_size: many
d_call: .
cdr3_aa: CASRRRQSPQHF
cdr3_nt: TGTGCCAGCAGACGACGACAGTCGCCCCAGCATTTT

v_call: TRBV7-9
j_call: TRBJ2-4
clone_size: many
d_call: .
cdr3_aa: CASSPGSSGNIQYF
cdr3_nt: TGTGCCAGCAGCCCCGGGTCAAGCGGGAACATTCAGTACTTC

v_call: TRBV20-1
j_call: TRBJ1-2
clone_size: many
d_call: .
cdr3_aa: CSASAHPDSLYGYTF
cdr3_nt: TGCAGTGCTAGTGCCCACCCTGACAGCCTTTATGGCTACACCTTC

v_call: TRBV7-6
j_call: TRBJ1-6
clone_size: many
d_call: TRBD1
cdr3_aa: CASSPLGQGSSPLHF
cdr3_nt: TGTGCCAGCAGCCCCCTGGGACAGGGGAGTTCACCCCTCCACTTT

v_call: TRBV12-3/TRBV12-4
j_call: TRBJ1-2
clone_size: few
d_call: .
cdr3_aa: CASSFTTQHGYTF
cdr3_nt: TGTGCCAGCAGTTTTACGACACAACACGGCTACACCTTC

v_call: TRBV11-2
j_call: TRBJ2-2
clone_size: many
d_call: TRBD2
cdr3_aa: CASSRTSGGTNTGELFF
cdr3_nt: TGTGCCAGCAGCCGTACTAGCGGGGGAACGAACACCGGGGAGCTGTTTTTT

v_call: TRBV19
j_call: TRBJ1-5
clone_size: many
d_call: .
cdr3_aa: CASSIGGSSNQPQHF
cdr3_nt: TGTGCCAGTAGTATAGGGGGGAGCAGCAATCAGCCCCAGCATTTT

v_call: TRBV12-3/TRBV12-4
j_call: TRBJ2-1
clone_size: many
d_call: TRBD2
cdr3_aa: CASSDGTSGNNEQFF
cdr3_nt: TGTGCCAGCAGTGACGGGACTAGCGGGAATAATGAGCAGTTCTTC

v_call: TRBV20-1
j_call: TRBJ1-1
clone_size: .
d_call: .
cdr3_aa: CSAGASSNTEAFF
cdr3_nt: TGCAGTGCCGGGGCCTCTTCAAACACTGAAGCTTTCTTT

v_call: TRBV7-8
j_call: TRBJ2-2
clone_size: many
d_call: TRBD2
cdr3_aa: CASSLGREGHGELFF
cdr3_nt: TGTGCCAGCAGCTTAGGGCGGGAGGGCCACGGGGAGCTGTTTTTT

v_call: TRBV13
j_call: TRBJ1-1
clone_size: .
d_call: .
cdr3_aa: CASTLERGRSEAFF
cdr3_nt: TGTGCCAGCACCCTGGAACGGGGGCGTAGTGAAGCTTTCTTT

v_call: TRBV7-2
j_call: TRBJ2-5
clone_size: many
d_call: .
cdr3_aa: CASRARQEAYF
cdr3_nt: TGTGCCAGCAGGGCCCGACAGGAAGCGTACTTC

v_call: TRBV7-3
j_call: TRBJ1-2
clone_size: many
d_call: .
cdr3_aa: CASSLRVTYGYTF
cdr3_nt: TGTGCCAGCAGCTTACGAGTAACCTATGGCTACACCTTC

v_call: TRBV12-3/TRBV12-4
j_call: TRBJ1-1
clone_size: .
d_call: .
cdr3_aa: CASRGGGMNTEAFF
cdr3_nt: TGTGCCAGCAGGGGAGGGGGGATGAACACTGAAGCTTTCTTT

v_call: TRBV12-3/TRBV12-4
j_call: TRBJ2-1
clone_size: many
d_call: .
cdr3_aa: CASSLIRGPYNEQFF
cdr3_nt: TGTGCCAGCAGTTTAATTCGGGGTCCCTACAATGAGCAGTTCTTC

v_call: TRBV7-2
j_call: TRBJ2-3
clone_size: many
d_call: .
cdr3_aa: CASSLAGVGTDTQYF
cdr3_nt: TGTGCCAGCAGCTTAGCGGGGGTGGGTACAGATACGCAGTATTTT

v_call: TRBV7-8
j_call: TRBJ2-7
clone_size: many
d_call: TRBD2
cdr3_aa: CASSSPGLAGYEQYF
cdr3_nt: TGTGCCAGCAGCTCCCCGGGACTAGCGGGGTACGAGCAGTACTTC

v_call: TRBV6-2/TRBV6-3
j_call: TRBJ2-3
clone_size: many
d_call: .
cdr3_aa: CASRLGDTQYF
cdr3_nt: TGTGCCAGCAGACTTGGAGATACGCAGTATTTT

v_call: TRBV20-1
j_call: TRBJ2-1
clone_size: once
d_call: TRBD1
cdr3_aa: CSARDRGGQELEQFF
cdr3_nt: TGCAGTGCTAGAGATCGTGGGGGACAGGAGCTTGAGCAGTTCTTC

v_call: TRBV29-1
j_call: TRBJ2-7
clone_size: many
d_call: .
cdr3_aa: CSVEETGYEQYF
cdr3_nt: TGCAGCGTTGAGGAAACAGGCTACGAGCAGTACTTC

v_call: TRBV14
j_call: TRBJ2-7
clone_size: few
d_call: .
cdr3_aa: CASSHPVGEQYF
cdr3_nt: TGTGCCAGCAGCCACCCGGTGGGCGAGCAGTACTTC

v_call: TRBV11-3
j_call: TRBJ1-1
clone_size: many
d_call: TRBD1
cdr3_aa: CASSPQTGLNTEAFF
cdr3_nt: TGTGCCAGCAGCCCGCAGACAGGGTTGAACACTGAAGCTTTCTTT

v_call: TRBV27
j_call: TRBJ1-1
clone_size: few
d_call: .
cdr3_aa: CASSPWSGNTEAFF
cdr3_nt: TGTGCCAGCAGTCCATGGAGCGGTAACACTGAAGCTTTCTTT

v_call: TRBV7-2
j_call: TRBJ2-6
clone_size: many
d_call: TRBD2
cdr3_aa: CASSPQAGAFSGANVLTF
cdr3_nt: TGTGCCAGCAGCCCCCAAGCGGGAGCTTTCTCTGGGGCCAACGTCCTGACTTTC

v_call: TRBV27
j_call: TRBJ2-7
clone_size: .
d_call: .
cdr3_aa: CASRRNTDGTYEQYF
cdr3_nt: TGTGCCAGCAGGAGAAACACCGACGGGACCTACGAGCAGTACTTC

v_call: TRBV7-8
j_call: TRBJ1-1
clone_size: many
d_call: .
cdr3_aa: CASSARDRINTEAFF
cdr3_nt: TGTGCCAGCAGCGCCAGGGACCGAATTAACACTGAAGCTTTCTTT

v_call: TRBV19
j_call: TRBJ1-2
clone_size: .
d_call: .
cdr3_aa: CASNPRRDGYGYTF
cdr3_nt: TGTGCCAGTAACCCGAGGAGGGACGGCTATGGCTACACCTTC

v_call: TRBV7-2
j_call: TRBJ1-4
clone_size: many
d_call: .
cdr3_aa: CASSLEFGEKLFF
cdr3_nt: TGTGCCAGCAGCTTAGAGTTTGGTGAAAAACTGTTTTTT

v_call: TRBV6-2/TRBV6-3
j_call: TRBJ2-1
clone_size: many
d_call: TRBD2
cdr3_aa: CASSFPVAGVNDEQFF
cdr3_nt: TGTGCCAGCAGCTTCCCCGTAGCGGGAGTCAACGATGAGCAGTTCTTC